This TCR beta chain is drawn from a study of blood T cell repertoires in COVID-19. Here immunoSEQ multiplex PCR was the method, and the copy in TCRdb shows in-frame clones only, minus some. The sample has over 150,000 clones, roughly four fifths seen once. The V segment lost 0 bases and the J segment 5 bases; nucleotides outside the gene matches: 3. The germline V gene has CDR1 MNHNS and CDR2 SASEGT. The CDR3 has 14 residues. This clonotype was sampled from a woman in her 70s with COVID-19, enrolled during active disease. The material sequenced was peripheral blood. This chain joins TRBV6-1 and TRBJ1-2; 7 bases match TRBD1. DNA for the CDR3: TGTGCCAGCAGTGAAGCCCTGACAGGGTATGGCTACACCTTC. As protein: CASSEALTGYGYTF.